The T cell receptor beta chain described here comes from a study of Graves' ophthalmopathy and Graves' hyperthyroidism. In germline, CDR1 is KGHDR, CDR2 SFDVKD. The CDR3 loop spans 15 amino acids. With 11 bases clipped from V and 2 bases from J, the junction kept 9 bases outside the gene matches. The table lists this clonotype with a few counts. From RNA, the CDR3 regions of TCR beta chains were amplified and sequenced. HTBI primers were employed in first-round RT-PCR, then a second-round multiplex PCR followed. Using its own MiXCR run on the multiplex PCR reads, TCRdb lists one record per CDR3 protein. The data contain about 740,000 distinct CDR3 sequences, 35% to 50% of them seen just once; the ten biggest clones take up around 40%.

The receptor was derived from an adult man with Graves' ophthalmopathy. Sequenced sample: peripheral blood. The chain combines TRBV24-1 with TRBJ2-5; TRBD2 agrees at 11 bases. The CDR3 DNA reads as TGTGCCAGATCGACCGGGACTAGCGGACAAGAGACCCAGTACTTC. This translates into CARSTGTSGQETQYF.